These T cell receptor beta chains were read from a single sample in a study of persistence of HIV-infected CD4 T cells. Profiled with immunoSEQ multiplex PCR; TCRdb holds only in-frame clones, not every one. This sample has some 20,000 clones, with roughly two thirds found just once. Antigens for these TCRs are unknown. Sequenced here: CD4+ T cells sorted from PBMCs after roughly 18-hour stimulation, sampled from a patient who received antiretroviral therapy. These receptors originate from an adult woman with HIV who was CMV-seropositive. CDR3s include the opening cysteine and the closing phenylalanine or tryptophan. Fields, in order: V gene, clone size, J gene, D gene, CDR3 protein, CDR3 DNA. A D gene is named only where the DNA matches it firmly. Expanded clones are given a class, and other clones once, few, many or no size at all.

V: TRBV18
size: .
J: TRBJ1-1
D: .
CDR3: CASSETRGTEAFF
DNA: TGTGCCAGCTCAGAAACCAGGGGAACTGAAGCTTTCTTT

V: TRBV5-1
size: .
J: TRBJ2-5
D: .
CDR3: CASSPSYGQGETQYF
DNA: TGCGCCAGCAGCCCATCCTATGGGCAGGGGGAGACCCAGTACTTC

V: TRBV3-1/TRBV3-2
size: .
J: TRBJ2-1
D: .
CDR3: CASSQEGADYNEQFF
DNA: TGTGCCAGCAGCCAAGAAGGCGCCGATTACAATGAGCAGTTCTTC

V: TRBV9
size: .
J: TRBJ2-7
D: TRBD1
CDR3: CASSAGTGTYEQYF
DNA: TGTGCCAGCAGCGCCGGGACAGGGACCTACGAGCAGTACTTC

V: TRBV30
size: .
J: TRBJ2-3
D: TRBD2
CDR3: CAWSLTSGGPGTQYF
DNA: TGTGCCTGGAGTCTTACTAGCGGGGGCCCCGGTACGCAGTATTTT

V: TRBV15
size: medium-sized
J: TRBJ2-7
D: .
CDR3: CATSREGAVSGREQYF
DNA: TGTGCCACCAGCAGAGAGGGAGCGGTGTCAGGGAGGGAGCAGTACTTC

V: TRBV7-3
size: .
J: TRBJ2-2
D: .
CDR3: CASSLNTGELFF
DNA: TGTGCCAGCAGTTTGAACACCGGGGAGCTGTTTTTT

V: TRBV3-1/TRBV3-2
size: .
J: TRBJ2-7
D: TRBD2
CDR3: CASRVASGGRYEQYF
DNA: TGTGCCAGCAGGGTCGCTAGCGGGGGCCGTTACGAGCAGTACTTC

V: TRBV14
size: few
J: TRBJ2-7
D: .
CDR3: CASSPVTVGEQYF
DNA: TGTGCCAGCAGCCCGGTTACGGTGGGCGAGCAGTACTTC

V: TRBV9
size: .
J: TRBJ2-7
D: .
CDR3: CASSPRTASYEQYF
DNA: TGTGCCAGCAGCCCCCGGACGGCCTCCTACGAGCAGTACTTC

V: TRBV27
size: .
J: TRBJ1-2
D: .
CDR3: CASSWGGSNYGYTF
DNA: TGTGCCAGCAGTTGGGGGGGCAGCAACTATGGCTACACCTTC

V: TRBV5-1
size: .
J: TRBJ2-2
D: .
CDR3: CASSLPNTGELFF
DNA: TGCGCCAGCAGCTTGCCGAACACCGGGGAGCTGTTTTTT

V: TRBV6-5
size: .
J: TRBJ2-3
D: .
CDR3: CASSYSPDTQYF
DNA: TGTGCCAGCAGTTACTCTCCTGATACGCAGTATTTT

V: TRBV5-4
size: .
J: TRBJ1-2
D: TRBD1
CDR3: CASSIPGQGASGYTF
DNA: TGTGCCAGCAGCATCCCGGGACAGGGGGCGAGCGGCTACACCTTC

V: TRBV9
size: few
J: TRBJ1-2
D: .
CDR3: CASSVGGQSNYGYTF
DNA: TGTGCCAGCAGCGTAGGTGGACAATCTAACTATGGCTACACCTTC

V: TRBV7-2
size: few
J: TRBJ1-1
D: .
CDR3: CASSLGRLTEAFF
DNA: TGTGCCAGCAGCTTAGGGCGTCTTACTGAAGCTTTCTTT

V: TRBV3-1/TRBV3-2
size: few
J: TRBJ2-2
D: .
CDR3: CASSQSPGAGELFF
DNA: TGTGCCAGCAGCCAATCGCCGGGGGCCGGGGAGCTGTTTTTT

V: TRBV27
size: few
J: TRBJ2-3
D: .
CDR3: CASRDRAYTDTQYF
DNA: TGTGCCAGCAGGGACCGGGCCTACACAGATACGCAGTATTTT

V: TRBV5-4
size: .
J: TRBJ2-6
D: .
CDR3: CASSLANRGANVLTF
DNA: TGTGCCAGCAGCTTGGCCAATCGGGGGGCCAACGTCCTGACTTTC